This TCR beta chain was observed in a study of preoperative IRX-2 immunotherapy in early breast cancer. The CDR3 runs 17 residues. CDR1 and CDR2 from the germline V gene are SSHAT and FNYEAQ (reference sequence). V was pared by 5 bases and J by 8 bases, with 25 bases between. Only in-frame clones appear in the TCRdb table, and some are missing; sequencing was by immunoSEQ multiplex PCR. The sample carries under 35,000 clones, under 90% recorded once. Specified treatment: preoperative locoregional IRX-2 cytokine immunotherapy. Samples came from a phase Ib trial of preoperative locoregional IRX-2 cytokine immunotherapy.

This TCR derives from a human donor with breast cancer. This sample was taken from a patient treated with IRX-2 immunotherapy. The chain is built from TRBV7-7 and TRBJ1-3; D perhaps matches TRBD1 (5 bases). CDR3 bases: TGTGCCAGCAGCCCGAGGGTAGGCAGGGCCGGCTCCCACACCATATATTTT. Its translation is CASSPRVGRAGSHTIYF.